Below, 13 T cell receptor beta chains from the same sample are listed, as sequenced in a study of chemoradiotherapy in HPV16-positive cancers. TCRdb keeps only in-frame clones here, not all; method: immunoSEQ multiplex PCR. This sample yields tens of thousands of clones, of which 85% to 90% are seen a single time; about 2.1% belongs to the top ten. The sequenced sample was blood, obtained from a patient who underwent chemoradiotherapy. Receptor source: a human donor with HPV-associated anogenital cancer.

J is TRBJ1-1 and V is TRBV7-9; the D gene is possibly TRBD1 (6 bases). The CDR3 consists of 14 residues. Trimming left V 5 bases short and J 0 bases short, with 10 bases between. Germline V gives CDR1 SEHNR, CDR2 FQNEAQ (reference sequence). The CDR3 DNA reads as TGTGCCAGCAGCCCCACAGGGATGAACACTGAAGCTTTCTTT. Protein: CASSPTGMNTEAFF.

The V gene is TRBV14, the J gene TRBJ2-3, with 10 bases that match TRBD2. J was trimmed by 8 bases and V by 0 bases; bases with no gene match: 11. The CDR3 has 17 residues. Germline CDR1 SGHDN, CDR2 FVKESK. CDR3 sequence: CASSQDFGVAGGVTQYF. Written as DNA, the CDR3 is TGTGCCAGCAGCCAAGATTTTGGAGTAGCGGGGGGTGTTACGCAGTATTTT.

The genes are TRBV11-3 and TRBJ2-1, with D perhaps assigned TRBD1 or TRBD2 (5 bases each). Germline V lookup: CDR1 SGHNT, CDR2 YENEEA. V was clipped by 5 bases and J by 9 bases, with 14 bases between them. CDR3 length: 13 amino acids. The CDR3 loop is CASSPGTAGEQFF. The CDR3 coding sequence is TGTGCCAGCAGCCCTGGGACCGCCGGTGAGCAGTTCTTC.

J is TRBJ2-3 and V is TRBV28, with 7 bases fitting TRBD1. Germline lookup yields CDR1 MDHEN and CDR2 SYDVKM. The CDR3 is made up of 17 amino acids. J was trimmed by 0 bases and V by 5 bases; bases with no gene match: 11. The CDR3 region is CASSDIIGQASTDTQYF. The CDR3 bases are TGTGCCAGCAGTGATATAATCGGACAGGCTAGCACAGATACGCAGTATTTT. Full variable domain (outside the CDR3, taken from reference TRBV28 and TRBJ2-3): DVKVTQSSRYLVKRTGEKVFLECVQDMDHENMFWYRQDPGLGLRLIYFSYDVKMKEKGDIPEGYSVSREKKERFSLILESASTNQTSMYLCASSDIIGQASTDTQYFGPGTRLTVL.

This chain links TRBV4-1 with TRBJ1-4; 7 nucleotides agree with TRBD1. V lost 8 bases and J lost 4; bases outside the gene matches: 13. Per germline, CDR1 MGHRA and CDR2 YSYEKL. The CDR3 extends over 16 amino acids. CDR3: CASWGEGAPRNEKLFF. The CDR3 DNA reads as TGCGCCAGCTGGGGCGAGGGGGCGCCCCGTAATGAAAAACTGTTTTTT.

The chain has TRBV10-3 and TRBJ1-1; 9 positions match TRBD1. The CDR3 consists of 15 residues. The germline V gene encodes CDR1 ENHRY and CDR2 SYGVKD. With 1 base clipped from V and 3 bases from J, the junction kept 3 bases outside the gene matches. Written as DNA, the CDR3 is TGTGCCATCAGTGAGTTACAGGGGGCATACACTGAAGCTTTCTTT. This codes for CAISELQGAYTEAFF.

J is TRBJ1-1 and V is TRBV5-1; no firm D call. CDR1 is SGHRS, CDR2 YFSETQ, per germline. Between the trimmed V and J ends, which lost 6 bases and 2 bases, there was a span of 17 bases. CDR3 length: 15 amino acids. The CDR3 protein is CASTPDGELNTEAFF. As DNA, the CDR3 is TGCGCCAGCACCCCGGATGGGGAGCTTAACACTGAAGCTTTCTTT.

This clone was detected only a few times. This chain links TRBV2 with TRBJ1-2, with 9 bases matching TRBD1. CDR1 and CDR2 (germline): SNHLY, FYNNEI. The CDR3 totals 13 residues. The V segment lost 7 bases and the J segment 8 bases; nucleotides outside the gene matches: 8. The CDR3 coding sequence is TGTGCCAGCATTCCACAGGGGGCTAAGGGCTACACCTTC. The encoded protein is CASIPQGAKGYTF.

The chain links TRBV23-1 to TRBJ2-7, with a possible D match to TRBD1 (5 bases). TRBV23-1 has ORF status, its function being uncertain. Trimming took off 4 bases at V and 3 bases at J, with 13 bases between the two ends. The length of the CDR3 is 14 residues. The CDR3 nucleotides are TGCGCCAGCAGTCCGACAGACAGCAGCTACGAGCAGTACTTC. Its protein is CASSPTDSSYEQYF.

A single count supports this clone. The rearrangement links TRBV19 to TRBJ2-3; 9 bases line up with TRBD1. Germline CDR1 is LNHDA and CDR2 is SQIVND (reference sequence). The CDR3 sequence is 14 residues long. Unmatched junction bases numbered 2, after V lost 6 bases and J lost 1 base. The CDR3 loop is CASSRTGGTDTQYF. The DNA for the CDR3 is TGTGCCAGTAGCCGGACAGGGGGCACAGATACGCAGTATTTT.

V is TRBV11-2 and J is TRBJ2-3; unclear D gene. This CDR3 contains 15 residues. V was trimmed by 0 bases and J by 1 base, leaving 8 bases between them. Germline CDR1 is SGHAT and CDR2 is FQNNGV. The CDR3 loop reads CASSLEARGTDTQYF. The DNA of the CDR3 is TGTGCCAGCAGCTTAGAAGCACGGGGCACAGATACGCAGTATTTT.

The chain's CDR3 is CASSYSPRENNSPLHF. As DNA, the CDR3 is TGTGCCAGCAGTTACTCTCCAAGGGAGAATAATTCACCCCTCCACTTT. J is TRBJ1-6 and V is TRBV6-5; no reliable D call. Germline CDR1 and CDR2: MNHEY and SVGAGI. The length of the CDR3 is 16 residues. Trimming stripped 0 bases from V and 5 bases from J, with 11 bases between.

The genes are TRBV25-1 and TRBJ2-5; D gene unclear. Germline assignment: CDR1 MGHDK and CDR2 SYGVNS. Trimming shortened V by 1 base and J by 1 base, and 1 base separated the two germline ends. This CDR3 contains 12 residues. CDR3 coding DNA: TGTGCCAGCAGTGAATCCCAAGAGACCCAGTACTTC. Translated: CASSESQETQYF.